A selection of T cell receptor beta chains follows, all from one sample in a study of post-analysis software for immune sequencing data. One entry per CDR3 protein, called by TCRdb with MiXCR from the PCR reads. Of 600,000 to 700,000 distinct CDR3 sequences listed, 59% were seen once; the top ten hold approximately 10%. Source material: blood. The receptors come from a girl under 10 years old with multiple sclerosis. The conserved cysteine and the conserved F or W are not part of the CDR3 here. Fields, in order: J gene, D gene, V gene, CDR3 protein. The D gene is left open where the match is weak.

j_gene: TRBJ2-3
d_gene: .
v_gene: TRBV7-9
CDR3aa: ASSLDPTPDTQY

j_gene: TRBJ2-5
d_gene: TRBD2
v_gene: TRBV20-1
CDR3aa: SGLAPIQETQY

j_gene: .
d_gene: TRBD2
v_gene: TRBV6-2/TRBV6-3
CDR3aa: ASSSLGTSGEQY

j_gene: TRBJ1-5
d_gene: .
v_gene: TRBV20-1
CDR3aa: SATGTGNSNQPQH

j_gene: TRBJ2-1
d_gene: .
v_gene: TRBV12-3/TRBV12-4
CDR3aa: AGTADSSYNEQF

j_gene: TRBJ2-1
d_gene: TRBD2
v_gene: TRBV13
CDR3aa: ASSLGSGGASYNEQF

j_gene: TRBJ2-5
d_gene: .
v_gene: TRBV2
CDR3aa: ASRGGVMETQY

j_gene: TRBJ2-5
d_gene: TRBD1
v_gene: TRBV6-1
CDR3aa: ASSEGQRSQETQY

j_gene: TRBJ2-3
d_gene: TRBD1
v_gene: TRBV10-3
CDR3aa: AITRTGGFSTDTQY

j_gene: TRBJ1-2
d_gene: .
v_gene: TRBV4-2
CDR3aa: ASSQDLIPPGNYGYT